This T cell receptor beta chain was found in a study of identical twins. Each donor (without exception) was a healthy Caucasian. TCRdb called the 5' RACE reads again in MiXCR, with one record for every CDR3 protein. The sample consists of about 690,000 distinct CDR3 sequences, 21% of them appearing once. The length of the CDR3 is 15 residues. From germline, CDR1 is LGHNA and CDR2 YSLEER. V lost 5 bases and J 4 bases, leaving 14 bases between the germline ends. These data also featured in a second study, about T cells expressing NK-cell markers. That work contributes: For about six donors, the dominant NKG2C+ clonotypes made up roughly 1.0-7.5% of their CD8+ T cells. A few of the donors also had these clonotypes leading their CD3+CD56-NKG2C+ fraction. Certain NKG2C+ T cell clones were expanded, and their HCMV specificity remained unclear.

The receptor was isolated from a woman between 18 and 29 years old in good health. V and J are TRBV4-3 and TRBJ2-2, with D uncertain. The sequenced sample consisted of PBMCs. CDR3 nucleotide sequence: TGCGCCAGCAGCGTGAAGGGTCGGTCCACCGGGGAGCTGTTTTTT. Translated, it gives CASSVKGRSTGELFF.